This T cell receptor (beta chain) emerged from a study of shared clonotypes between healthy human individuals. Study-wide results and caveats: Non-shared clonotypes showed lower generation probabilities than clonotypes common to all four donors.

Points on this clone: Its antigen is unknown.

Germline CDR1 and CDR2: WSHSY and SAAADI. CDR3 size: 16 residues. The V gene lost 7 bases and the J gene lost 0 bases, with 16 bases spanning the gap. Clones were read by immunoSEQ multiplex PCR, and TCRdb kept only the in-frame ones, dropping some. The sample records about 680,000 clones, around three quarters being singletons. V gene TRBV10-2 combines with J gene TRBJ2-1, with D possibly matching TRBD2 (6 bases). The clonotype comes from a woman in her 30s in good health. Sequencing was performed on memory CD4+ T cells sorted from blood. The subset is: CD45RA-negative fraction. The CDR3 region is CASTLASEYSYNEQFF. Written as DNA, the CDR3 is TGCGCCAGCACTCTAGCGTCGGAGTACTCCTACAATGAGCAGTTCTTC.